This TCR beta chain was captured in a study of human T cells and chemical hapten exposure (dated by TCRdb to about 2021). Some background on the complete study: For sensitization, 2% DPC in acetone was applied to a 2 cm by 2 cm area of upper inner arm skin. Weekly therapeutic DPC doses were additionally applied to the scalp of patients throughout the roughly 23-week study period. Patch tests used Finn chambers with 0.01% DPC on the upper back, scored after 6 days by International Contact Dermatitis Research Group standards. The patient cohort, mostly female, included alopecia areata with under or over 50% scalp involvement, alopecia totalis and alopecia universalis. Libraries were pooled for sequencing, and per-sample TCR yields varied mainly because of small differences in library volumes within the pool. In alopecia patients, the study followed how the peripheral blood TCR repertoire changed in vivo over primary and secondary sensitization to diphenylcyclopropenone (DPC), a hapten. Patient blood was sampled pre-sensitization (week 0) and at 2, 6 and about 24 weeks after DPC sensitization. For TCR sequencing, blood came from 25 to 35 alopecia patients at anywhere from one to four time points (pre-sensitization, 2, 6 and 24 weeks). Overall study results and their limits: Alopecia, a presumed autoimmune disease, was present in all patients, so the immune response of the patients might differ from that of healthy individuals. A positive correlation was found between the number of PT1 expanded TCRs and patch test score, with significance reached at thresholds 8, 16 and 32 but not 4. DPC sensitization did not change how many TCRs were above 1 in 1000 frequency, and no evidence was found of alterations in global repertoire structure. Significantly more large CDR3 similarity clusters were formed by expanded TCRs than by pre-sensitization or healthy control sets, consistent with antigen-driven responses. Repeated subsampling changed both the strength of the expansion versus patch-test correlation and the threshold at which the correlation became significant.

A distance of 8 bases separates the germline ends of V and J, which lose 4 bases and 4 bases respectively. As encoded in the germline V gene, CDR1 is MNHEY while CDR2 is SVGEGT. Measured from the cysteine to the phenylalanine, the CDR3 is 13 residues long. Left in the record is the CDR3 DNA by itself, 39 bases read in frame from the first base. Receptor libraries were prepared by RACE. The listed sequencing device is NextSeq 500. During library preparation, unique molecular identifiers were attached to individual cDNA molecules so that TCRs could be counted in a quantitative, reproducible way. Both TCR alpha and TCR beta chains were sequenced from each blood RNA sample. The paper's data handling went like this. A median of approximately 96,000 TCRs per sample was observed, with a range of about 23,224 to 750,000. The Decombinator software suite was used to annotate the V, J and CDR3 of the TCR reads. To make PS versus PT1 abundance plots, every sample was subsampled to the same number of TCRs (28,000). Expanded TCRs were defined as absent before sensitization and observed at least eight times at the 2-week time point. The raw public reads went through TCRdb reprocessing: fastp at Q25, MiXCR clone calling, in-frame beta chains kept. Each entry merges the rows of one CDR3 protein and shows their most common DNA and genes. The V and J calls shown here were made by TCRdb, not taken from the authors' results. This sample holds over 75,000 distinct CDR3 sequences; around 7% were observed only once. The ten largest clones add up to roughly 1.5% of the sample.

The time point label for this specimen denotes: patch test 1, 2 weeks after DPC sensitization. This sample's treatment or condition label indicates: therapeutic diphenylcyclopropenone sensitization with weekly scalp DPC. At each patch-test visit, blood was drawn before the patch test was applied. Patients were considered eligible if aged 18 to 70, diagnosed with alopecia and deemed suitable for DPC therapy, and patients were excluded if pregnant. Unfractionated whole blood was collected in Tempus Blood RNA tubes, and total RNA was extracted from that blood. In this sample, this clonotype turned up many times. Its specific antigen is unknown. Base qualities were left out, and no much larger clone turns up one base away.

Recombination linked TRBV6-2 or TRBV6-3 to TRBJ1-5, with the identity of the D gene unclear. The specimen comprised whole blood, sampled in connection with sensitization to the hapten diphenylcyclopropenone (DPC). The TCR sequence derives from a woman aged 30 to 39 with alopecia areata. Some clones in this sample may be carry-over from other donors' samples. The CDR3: CASSSLGNQPQHF. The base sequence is TGTGCCAGCAGTTCCTTAGGGAATCAGCCCCAGCATTTT.